The next 28 T cell receptor beta chains were all read from a single sample in a study of cytomegalovirus exposure and HLA in healthy donors. Primers for the PCR totalled 60 Vbeta and 13 Jbeta. Method: immunoSEQ multiplex PCR; TCRdb's copy keeps in-frame clones and lacks some. There are over 60,000 clones in the sample; approximately 81% occur only once, and about 7.4% lies in the top ten. Sequencing was carried out using PBMCs. These receptors were obtained from a woman aged 25 to 45 in good health and CMV-seropositive.

This chain uses TRBV28 with TRBJ2-3; 7 bases map to TRBD2. V lost 3 bases and J lost 1; bases outside the gene matches: 4. Germline lookup yields CDR1 MDHEN and CDR2 SYDVKM. The CDR3 runs 15 residues. CDR3 coding DNA: TGTGCCAGCAGTTTTGGCGGGAGTGGCACAGATACGCAGTATTTT. Amino acids: CASSFGGSGTDTQYF.

The J gene is TRBJ1-2, the V gene TRBV11-3; D is undetermined. The CDR3 is made up of 13 amino acids. Germline V gene sequence: CDR1 SGHNT, CDR2 YENEEA. Trimming cost V 1 base and J 4 bases, with 7 bases left between them. CDR3 in amino acids: CASSLGPLYGYTF. As DNA, the CDR3 is TGTGCCAGCAGCTTAGGGCCTCTCTATGGCTACACCTTC.

Details on this clone: Relative to the germline gene, one junction end is altered; a read error may explain this. V usage is TRBV20-1 and J usage is TRBJ2-1; D unclear. The CDR3 runs 11 residues. Germline CDR1 is DFQATT and CDR2 is SNEGSKA (reference sequence). The CDR3 loop reads CQSTSARRGFF. CDR3 nucleotide sequence: TGTCAGTCTACCTCGGCCCGACGCGGGTTCTTC.

This sequence joins TRBV18 and TRBJ2-3, with TRBD2 matching over 8 bases. The CDR3 sequence is 15 residues long. In germline, CDR1 is KGHSH, CDR2 LQKENI. J was trimmed by 2 bases and V by 1 base; bases with no gene match: 2. CDR3 residues: CASSPLAGITDTQYF. The CDR3 nucleotides read TGTGCCAGCTCACCACTAGCGGGAATCACAGATACGCAGTATTTT.

The chain has TRBV14 and TRBJ2-2; 7 positions agree with TRBD2. The CDR3 loop spans 13 amino acids. The germline V gene has CDR1 SGHDN and CDR2 FVKESK. After removal of 8 bases from V and 5 bases from J, the junction contained 5 bases not matched to a gene. The CDR3 DNA reads as TGTGCCAGCCGAGTCGGGGGGACCGGGGAGCTGTTTTTT. Its translation is CASRVGGTGELFF.

This chain connects TRBV15 to TRBJ2-3; no reliable D call. With 0 bases removed from V and 2 bases from J, the gap between germline ends came to 12 bases. Germline values: CDR1 LNHNV, CDR2 YYDKDF (reference sequence). This CDR3 is built from 16 residues. DNA of the CDR3: TGTGCCACCAGCAGAGAACGCGAGTACCTCACAGATACGCAGTATTTT. Translating gives CATSREREYLTDTQYF. The variable domain in full, with the rest retrieved from reference TRBV15 and TRBJ2-3, is DAMVIQNPRYQVTQFGKPVTLSCSQTLNHNVMYWYQQKSSQAPKLLFHYYDKDFNNEADTPDNFQSRRPNTSFCFLDIRSPGLGDTAMYLCATSREREYLTDTQYFGPGTRLTVL.

The chain is built from TRBV27 and TRBJ2-1; 8 bases are a match to TRBD2. The CDR3 has 15 residues. Germline CDR1 reads MNHEY; CDR2 reads SMNVEV (reference sequence). V was clipped by 5 bases and J by 6 bases; unmatched bases: 9. The CDR3 DNA is TGTGCCAGCAGTGCCCCTCGGGAGGGCCTCAATGAGCAGTTCTTC. It yields the protein CASSAPREGLNEQFF.

V and J are TRBV10-2 and TRBJ2-5; D ambiguous. The CDR3 extends over 11 amino acids. Deletions cut 5 bases from V and 5 bases from J, with 6 bases between. In germline, CDR1 is WSHSY, CDR2 SAAADI. The CDR3 DNA follows: TGCGCCAGCAGTTTAGTTGAGACCCAGTACTTC. Protein sequence: CASSLVETQYF.

J is TRBJ1-2 and V is TRBV7-9, with D perhaps TRBD1 (6 bases). Germline V gives CDR1 SEHNR, CDR2 FQNEAQ (reference sequence). This CDR3 spans 14 amino acids. Trimming removed 5 bases at V and 7 bases at J, with 17 bases between. This CDR3 is CASSPLGGGSGYTF. The CDR3 coding sequence is TGTGCCAGCAGCCCTCTAGGGGGGGGATCTGGCTACACCTTC.

The V and J genes are TRBV5-4 and TRBJ2-1, with 15 bases that match TRBD2. J gave up 2 bases and V 2 bases, and 5 bases lay outside the gene matches. Germline CDR1 is SGHNT and CDR2 is YYREEE (reference sequence). This CDR3 region has 18 residues. CDR3 in DNA: TGTGCCAGCAGCTTCGGACTAGCGGGAGGGTTAACCTACAATGAGCAGTTCTTC. This encodes CASSFGLAGGLTYNEQFF.

The chain employs TRBV6-5 and TRBJ2-5; a possible D gene is TRBD1 (6 bases). This CDR3 contains 13 residues. The V gene lost 6 bases and the J gene lost 6 bases, with 14 bases spanning the gap. Germline V gives CDR1 MNHEY, CDR2 SVGAGI. The CDR3 protein is CASSHRVTKTQYF. Written as DNA, the CDR3 is TGTGCCAGCAGCCACAGGGTTACGAAGACCCAGTACTTC.

As concerns this clone: The same CDR3 can be traced to other DNA sequences in this sample. The V and J genes are TRBV5-1 and TRBJ2-1; D gene ambiguous. CDR3 length: 13 amino acids. CDR1 SGHRS and CDR2 YFSETQ come from the germline V gene. Between the trimmed V and J ends, which lost 5 bases and 5 bases, there was a span of 11 bases. CDR3 nucleotide sequence: TGCGCCAGCAGTCCCGCCCGGGACAATGAGCAGTTCTTC. Translation: CASSPARDNEQFF.

J is TRBJ2-7 and V is TRBV5-6, with D tentatively TRBD2 (6 bases). The germline V gene has CDR1 SGHDT and CDR2 YYEEEE. CDR3 length: 15 amino acids. The V gene lost 2 bases and the J gene lost 3 bases, with 15 bases spanning the gap. The CDR3 region has the DNA TGTGCCAGCAGCTTTAGGGCCTTCGGGAGCTACGAGCAGTACTTC. The encoded protein is CASSFRAFGSYEQYF.

The V and J genes are TRBV25-1 and TRBJ2-5, with D perhaps TRBD2 (5 bases). The ends were cut back, 3 bases at V and 5 bases at J, with 13 bases in the middle. From germline, CDR1 is MGHDK and CDR2 SYGVNS. This CDR3 spans 14 amino acids. The CDR3 region has the DNA TGTGCCAGCAGTGACCAACTAGTGGTGGAGACCCAGTACTTC. This sequence encodes CASSDQLVVETQYF. Full variable domain (missing parts from reference TRBV25-1 and TRBJ2-5): EADIYQTPRYLVIGTGKKITLECSQTMGHDKMYWYQQDPGMELHLIHYSYGVNSTEKGDLSSESTVSRIRTEHFPLTLESARPSHTSQYLCASSDQLVVETQYFGPGTRLLVL.

The genes are TRBV5-6 and TRBJ1-1; no clear D. This CDR3 spans 15 amino acids. CDR1 and CDR2 from the germline V gene are SGHDT and YYEEEE. Trimming removed 0 bases at V and 0 bases at J, with 9 bases between. The CDR3 protein is CASSLAGVMNTEAFF. In DNA, the CDR3 is TGTGCCAGCAGCTTGGCCGGAGTAATGAACACTGAAGCTTTCTTT.

This chain connects TRBV27 to TRBJ2-1, with D uncertain. V dropped 0 bases and J dropped 4 bases, with 4 bases sitting between them. This CDR3 has 13 residues. Germline CDR1 reads MNHEY; CDR2 reads SMNVEV (reference sequence). In DNA form, the CDR3 reads TGTGCCAGCAGTTTATCTACTTACAATGAGCAGTTCTTC. Encoded protein: CASSLSTYNEQFF.

The rearrangement uses TRBV28 and TRBJ2-3; 7 bases are a match to TRBD1. The germline gives CDR1 MDHEN, CDR2 SYDVKM. This CDR3 has 12 residues. Germline trimming cut 8 bases from V and 2 bases from J; bases unmatched to any gene: 1. The CDR3 region is CASGTATDTQYF. The CDR3 coding sequence is TGTGCCAGCGGGACAGCCACAGATACGCAGTATTTT.

The V call is TRBV9, the J call TRBJ1-1, with TRBD1 matching over 7 bases. CDR1 and CDR2 from the germline V gene are SGDLS and YYNGEE. The CDR3 length is 14 residues. Trimming took 2 bases from V and 5 from J; bases not matched to a gene: 6. CDR3 loop: CASSVKGAGTEAFF. The CDR3 DNA reads as TGTGCCAGCAGCGTCAAGGGGGCGGGGACTGAAGCTTTCTTT.

For this clone: The identical CDR3 is also encoded by other nucleotide sequences in the sample. The chain has TRBV15 and TRBJ2-7; 10 nucleotides line up with TRBD2. The CDR3 is 15 amino acids. The J segment lost 3 bases and the V segment lost 3 bases, leaving 5 bases of the junction unmatched. CDR1 is LNHNV, CDR2 YYDKDF, per germline (reference sequence). Here the CDR3 reads CATSRGSSGSYEQYF. DNA of the CDR3: TGTGCCACCAGCAGGGGCTCTAGCGGGAGCTACGAGCAGTACTTC.

The chain links TRBV6-1 to TRBJ2-1; 7 nucleotides match TRBD1. CDR1 and CDR2 from the germline V gene are MNHNS and SASEGT. Trimming cost V 4 bases and J 0 bases; bases outside gene matches: 6. CDR3 length: 16 residues. The chain's CDR3 is CASSGQGYGSYNEQFF. The CDR3 DNA reads as TGTGCCAGCAGTGGACAGGGATACGGCTCCTACAATGAGCAGTTCTTC.

This chain uses TRBV5-8 with TRBJ2-3; D possibly corresponds to TRBD1 (6 bases). The V end was cut by 4 bases, the J end by 4 bases, with 19 bases between. Germline loops: CDR1 SGHTS, CDR2 YDEGEE. This CDR3 spans 16 amino acids. This CDR3 is CASSTPRAGGADTQYF. CDR3 in DNA: TGTGCCAGCAGCACGCCCCGCGCTGGGGGCGCAGATACGCAGTATTTT.

The rearrangement links TRBV23-1 to TRBJ1-4; 8 bases line up with TRBD1. TRBV23-1 is flagged as an ORF with uncertain function. This CDR3 region has 15 residues. Trimming removed 4 bases from V and 6 bases from J; junction bases left unmatched: 7. The CDR3 here is CASSPSGGGHEKLFF. The CDR3 region has the DNA TGCGCCAGCAGTCCCTCAGGGGGCGGACATGAAAAACTGTTTTTT.

Written as DNA, the CDR3 is TGCAGCGTTGCCCCCACAGCGGGAGTTGAGACCCAGTACTTC. Its protein product is CSVAPTAGVETQYF. This chain joins TRBV29-1 and TRBJ2-5; TRBD2 aligns across 8 bases. V lost 4 bases to trimming and J lost 5 bases; unmatched junction nucleotides: 9. The CDR3 totals 14 residues. Germline V gene data show CDR1 as SQVTM and CDR2 as ANQGSEA.

The chain combines TRBV28 with TRBJ2-3; perhaps TRBD2 as D (6 bases). V lost 7 bases and J lost 1, with 18 bases in between. The CDR3 runs 16 residues. Germline loops: CDR1 MDHEN, CDR2 SYDVKM. The CDR3 region has the DNA TGTGCCAGCAAGCAGGGACTCACGGTTGGCACAGATACGCAGTATTTT. Its protein is CASKQGLTVGTDTQYF.

The chain has TRBV29-1 and TRBJ2-7, with 7 bases identical to TRBD1. CDR1 is SQVTM and CDR2 is ANQGSEA in the germline V gene. Unmatched junction bases numbered 9, after V lost 4 bases and J lost 0 bases. The CDR3 consists of 15 residues. DNA of the CDR3: TGCAGCGTTGCATACTCGGGACAGCACTCCTACGAGCAGTACTTC. Its protein is CSVAYSGQHSYEQYF.

This clone was detected only a few times. This sequence joins TRBV19 and TRBJ1-2; D is possibly TRBD1 (5 bases). The CDR3 is 12 residues long. The V end lost 5 bases, the J end lost 4 bases, and 8 bases lay between the germline ends. CDR1 is LNHDA and CDR2 is SQIVND in the germline V gene (reference sequence). This CDR3 is CASSDRSYGYTF. In nucleotides, the CDR3 is TGTGCCAGTAGTGACAGATCCTATGGCTACACCTTC.

V gene TRBV28 combines with J gene TRBJ2-3, with a weak D call TRBD1 (6 bases). The CDR3 covers 14 residues. Germline CDR1 is MDHEN and CDR2 is SYDVKM. Trimming pared 7 bases from V and 2 bases from J, leaving 13 bases between. CDR3 DNA sequence: TGTGCCAGCACTCGGGACACACTCACAGATACGCAGTATTTT. Amino acids: CASTRDTLTDTQYF.

The rearrangement links TRBV11-1 to TRBJ2-2, with 11 bases fitting TRBD2. There are 14 residues in the CDR3. After removal of 3 bases from V and 8 bases from J, the junction contained 2 bases not matched to a gene. The V gene's germline CDR1 is SGHAT and CDR2 FQDESV (reference sequence). The CDR3 here is CASSFRTSGGELFF. As DNA, the CDR3 is TGTGCCAGCAGCTTCAGGACTAGCGGGGGGGAGCTGTTTTTT.